This T cell receptor beta chain was captured in a study of cytomegalovirus exposure and HLA in healthy donors. A multiplex PCR was run with 60 Vbeta primers and 13 Jbeta primers. Some clones are missing from TCRdb's copy, which holds only in-frame ones; the method was immunoSEQ multiplex PCR. The data contain 200,000 to 250,000 clones, 75% of them singletons. V was clipped by 4 bases and J by 4 bases, with 18 bases between them. The CDR3 runs to 15 residues. CDR1 and CDR2 from the germline V gene are SGHDT and YYEEEE. The chain recombines TRBV5-6 with TRBJ2-7, with no clear D. Specimen: PBMCs. This clonotype was sampled from a woman aged 25-40 years in good health and CMV-seronegative. The chain's CDR3 is CASSPLFAMSYEQYF. The CDR3 coding sequence is TGTGCCAGCAGCCCCCTTTTTGCGATGAGTTACGAGCAGTACTTC. The full variable domain, completed using reference TRBV5-6 and TRBJ2-7, is DAGVTQSPTHLIKTRGQQVTLRCSPKSGHDTVSWYQQALGQGPQFIFQYYEEEERQRGNFPDRFSGHQFPNYSSELNVNALLLGDSALYLCASSPLFAMSYEQYFGPGTRLTVT.